A single sample gave rise to the 9 T cell receptor beta chains below, sequenced in a study of T-cell reconstitution after alpha-beta-depleted transplantation in children. The authors prepared the TCRbeta library with unique molecular identifiers. Using its own MiXCR run on the PCR reads, TCRdb lists one record per CDR3 protein. Of hundreds of thousands of distinct CDR3 sequences in the sample, around 13% are singletons; the top ten hold 0.79%. The specimen was PBMCs, collected before TCRalphabeta/CD19-depleted stem cell transplant. The receptors were sampled from a girl aged 2 to 9 with congenital amegakaryocytic thrombocytopenia, due to receive a stem cell transplant.

This clonotype has ten or more counts. The chain is built from TRBV6-1 and TRBJ1-2; the D is unclear. The germline V gene has CDR1 MNHNS and CDR2 SASEGT. This CDR3 is 13 amino acids long. Trimming cost V 5 bases and J 3 bases, with 10 bases left between them. CDR3 sequence reads: CASSPGPHYGYTF. The CDR3 DNA follows: TGTGCCAGCAGTCCTGGGCCCCACTATGGCTACACCTTC.

The chain combines TRBV29-1 with TRBJ1-3; D is undetermined. The V gene's germline CDR1 is SQVTM and CDR2 ANQGSEA. V was trimmed by 0 bases and J by 2 bases, leaving 5 bases between them. This CDR3 has 13 amino acids. CDR3 in DNA: TGCAGCGTTGAAGATACAGCTGGAAACACCATATATTTT. This sequence encodes CSVEDTAGNTIYF.

This clonotype came up many times. V gene TRBV20-1 combines with J gene TRBJ2-1, with 7 positions matching TRBD1. The V gene end was trimmed by 3 bases and the J gene end by 2 bases; junction bases not matched to a gene: 7. Looked up from germline, CDR1 is DFQATT and CDR2 is SNEGSKA (reference sequence). This CDR3 comprises 15 residues. Written as DNA, the CDR3 is TGCAGTGCTAGTTCGACAGGGAACACCTACAATGAGCAGTTCTTC. This sequence encodes CSASSTGNTYNEQFF.

As for this clonotype: At one boundary the junction diverges from the germline segment, which might be a read error. The V and J genes are TRBV3-1 and TRBJ2-5; tentative D call: TRBD1 (6 bases). The CDR3 length is 16 residues. Germline-derived CDR1 and CDR2 are LGHDT and YNNKEL (reference sequence). This CDR3 is CATSQIRDTQGETQYF. The CDR3 region has the DNA TGTGCCACCAGCCAGATCCGGGACACACAAGGGGAGACCCAGTACTTC.

There are a few counts of this clonotype. The chain couples TRBV11-1 to TRBJ2-1; 14 bases agree with TRBD2. After removal of 4 bases from V and 4 bases from J, the junction contained 9 bases not matched to a gene. CDR1 is SGHAT, CDR2 FQDESV, per germline (reference sequence). The CDR3 consists of 18 residues. CDR3 sequence (DNA): TGTGCCAGCAGCTCAGCGGCGGGGACTAGCGGGAGTTACAATGAGCAGTTCTTC. Its protein is CASSSAAGTSGSYNEQFF.

J is TRBJ2-3 and V is TRBV5-6; 7 bases align to TRBD2. V shed 2 bases and J 0 bases; nucleotides not matched to a gene: 6. The CDR3 spans 16 residues. Germline loops: CDR1 SGHDT, CDR2 YYEEEE. The CDR3 spells CASSFGTTASTDTQYF. The DNA for the CDR3 is TGTGCCAGCAGCTTCGGGACTACAGCTAGCACAGATACGCAGTATTTT.

Many counts were recorded for this clonotype. The DNA of the CDR3 is TGCGCCAGCAGCTCCGGACTAGCGGGATGGGACGAGCAGTACTTC. It specifies CASSSGLAGWDEQYF. This chain connects TRBV5-1 to TRBJ2-7; 12 bases fit TRBD2. Germline CDR1 reads SGHRS; CDR2 reads YFSETQ. The CDR3 is made up of 15 amino acids. The V gene end was trimmed by 3 bases and the J gene end by 5 bases; junction bases not matched to a gene: 6.

The rearrangement uses TRBV19 and TRBJ1-2; no reliable D call. The CDR3 sequence is 11 residues long. The V end lost 3 bases, the J end lost 7 bases, and 6 bases lay between the germline ends. Germline CDR1 is LNHDA and CDR2 is SQIVND (reference sequence). CDR3 nucleotide sequence: TGTGCCAGTAGTATGCTCGCTGGCTACACCTTC. Its protein is CASSMLAGYTF.

CDR3 bases: TGCGCCAGCAGCCAAACCGACAGGGGGTGGGATGAAAAACTGTTTTTT. Translating gives CASSQTDRGWDEKLFF. This sequence joins TRBV4-1 and TRBJ1-4, with TRBD1 matching over 9 bases. The CDR3 runs to 16 residues. From germline, CDR1 is MGHRA and CDR2 YSYEKL. Unmatched junction bases numbered 7, after V lost 2 bases and J lost 6 bases.